The 6 T cell receptor beta chains listed next were all sequenced from one sample in a study of CD8+ T cells in alopecia areata. Treatment of the sample: oral pan-JAK inhibitor, 5-10 mg twice daily. After isolation, RNA underwent reverse transcription to generate cDNA as the sequencing template. Using immunoSEQ multiplex PCR, the repertoire was profiled, and TCRdb retains in-frame clones only, with some absent. This table holds roughly 170,000 clones, about 60% found once. This material consisted of CD8+ T cells sorted from blood, taken at week 24, from a patient treated with tofacitinib. These receptors all come from a human donor with alopecia areata.

The rearrangement uses TRBV6-4 and TRBJ2-7; D might be TRBD1 or TRBD2, each matching 6 bases. V dropped 5 bases and J dropped 0 bases, with 14 bases sitting between them. The length of the CDR3 is 15 residues. Per the germline V gene, CDR1 is MRHNA and CDR2 is SNTAGT. The CDR3 nucleotides read TGTGCCAGCAGTCCTGAGGGGGGAAGCTCCTACGAGCAGTACTTC. Its translation is CASSPEGGSSYEQYF.

The chain has TRBV9 and TRBJ2-3, with TRBD2 matching 14 bases. Germline V lookup: CDR1 SGDLS, CDR2 YYNGEE. The J segment lost 0 bases and the V segment lost 4 bases, leaving 7 bases of the junction unmatched. This CDR3 contains 18 residues. The CDR3 protein is CASSLTSGGAPSTDTQYF. CDR3 sequence (DNA): TGTGCCAGCAGCCTGACTAGCGGGGGGGCCCCGAGCACAGATACGCAGTATTTT. The full variable domain, completed using reference TRBV9 and TRBJ2-3, is DSGVTQTPKHLITATGQRVTLRCSPRSGDLSVYWYQQSLDQGLQFLIQYYNGEERAKGNILERFSAQQFPDLHSELNLSSLELGDSALYFCASSLTSGGAPSTDTQYFGPGTRLTVL.

This clone appeared a few times. This chain links TRBV29-1 with TRBJ2-2; D might be TRBD2 (6 bases). Germline CDR1 reads SQVTM; CDR2 reads ANQGSEA. Trimming removed 6 bases at V and 6 bases at J, with 8 bases between. This CDR3 region has 11 residues. The DNA for the CDR3 is TGCAGCGTGACGGGGGCCGGGGAGCTGTTTTTT. Translating gives CSVTGAGELFF.

The rearrangement uses TRBV29-1 and TRBJ1-2; the match to TRBD1 covers 7 bases. The CDR3 is 13 amino acids. Germline-derived CDR1 and CDR2 are SQVTM and ANQGSEA. V lost 3 bases to trimming and J lost 4 bases; unmatched junction nucleotides: 5. The CDR3 DNA sequence: TGCAGCGTTGACAGGGGGGATGGCTATGGCTACACCTTC. It yields the protein CSVDRGDGYGYTF.

This clone was counted only a few times. The CDR3 coding sequence is TGTGCCAGCACTCCAAGGGTGAACACTGAAGCTTTCTTT. Its translation is CASTPRVNTEAFF. This chain uses TRBV2 with TRBJ1-1; D remains ambiguous. CDR3 length: 13 residues. Germline V gives CDR1 SNHLY, CDR2 FYNNEI. Trimming took 7 bases from V and 0 from J, leaving 9 bases between them.

This clone has just a few counts. The chain joins TRBV7-9 to TRBJ2-7; D possibly corresponds to TRBD1 (6 bases). Germline V gene lookup returns CDR1 SEHNR and CDR2 FQNEAQ (reference sequence). Deletions cut 1 base from V and 4 bases from J, with 11 bases between. This CDR3 spans 14 amino acids. The CDR3 sequence is CASSLGYREYEQYF. The CDR3 DNA reads TGTGCCAGCAGCTTAGGTTACAGGGAGTACGAGCAGTACTTC.